Shown below are 10 T cell receptor beta chains from a single sample sequenced in a study of CD8 T cells in ankylosing spondylitis. TCRdb ran MiXCR on the 5' RACE reads and lists one entry per CDR3 protein. The repertoire holds just under 350,000 distinct CDR3 sequences, with roughly 14% as singletons. The sample was blood, either unsorted or a sorted T cell fraction (not recorded which). These receptors were taken from a male donor with ankylosing spondylitis or in good health (not recorded which).

The chain combines TRBV12-3 or TRBV12-4 with TRBJ2-4; 12 positions agree with TRBD2. The CDR3 length is 17 residues. The V and J ends lost 6 bases and 1 base, in that order; junction bases with no gene match: 7. This CDR3 reads CASRAPGLAGAKNIQYF. Written as DNA, the CDR3 is TGTGCCAGCAGGGCCCCCGGACTAGCGGGGGCCAAAAACATTCAGTACTTC.

This clonotype turned up a few times. This chain joins TRBV20-1 and TRBJ1-2, with D possibly TRBD1 on 5 matching bases. CDR3 length equals 13 residues. Trimming shortened V by 3 bases and J by 6 bases, and 14 bases separated the two germline ends. Germline V gives CDR1 DFQATT, CDR2 SNEGSKA (reference sequence). The CDR3 spells CSASVGQINGYTF. CDR3 DNA: TGCAGTGCTAGCGTAGGACAAATCAATGGCTACACCTTC.

This clonotype was observed a handful of times. The CDR3 sequence: CASSLYGANVLTF. CDR3 bases: TGTGCCAGCAGTCTCTACGGGGCCAACGTCCTGACTTTC. V and J are TRBV27 and TRBJ2-6; the D is unclear. The CDR3 consists of 13 residues. Trimming stripped 5 bases from V and 4 bases from J, with 6 bases between. CDR1 MNHEY and CDR2 SMNVEV come from the germline V gene (reference sequence).

This clonotype was observed a few times. The chain has TRBV5-1 and TRBJ2-1; TRBD2 agrees at 14 bases. Germline CDR1 SGHRS, CDR2 YFSETQ. Unmatched junction bases numbered 18, after V lost 4 bases and J lost 9 bases. CDR3 length: 19 amino acids. CDR3 sequence: CASSLGLAGVSVAGSEQFF. The CDR3, as DNA: TGCGCCAGCAGCCTGGGACTAGCGGGAGTCAGTGTTGCCGGGAGTGAGCAGTTCTTC.

This clonotype was observed a few times. DNA of the CDR3: TGCAGCGTCCAAAACAGGGCCGAGCAGTACTTC. This encodes CSVQNRAEQYF. This chain joins TRBV29-1 and TRBJ2-7; possible D gene TRBD1, 6 bases. The CDR3 has 11 amino acids. Germline V gives CDR1 SQVTM, CDR2 ANQGSEA. V shed 6 bases and J shed 6 bases, with 12 bases lying between them.

The J gene is TRBJ2-1, the V gene TRBV27, with 9 bases identical to TRBD1. The length of the CDR3 is 16 residues. Germline-derived CDR1 and CDR2 are MNHEY and SMNVEV (reference sequence). J lost 7 bases, V lost 6 bases, and 13 bases had no gene match. CDR3 bases: TGTGCCAGCAGACCGGCAGGGACAGGGAGATGGAATGAGCAGTTCTTC. Amino acids: CASRPAGTGRWNEQFF.

The genes are TRBV11-3 and TRBJ2-7, with 8 nucleotides matching TRBD2. The germline V gene has CDR1 SGHNT and CDR2 YENEEA. After removal of 5 bases from V and 0 bases from J, the junction contained 9 bases not matched to a gene. CDR3 size: 16 residues. The CDR3 DNA is TGTGCCAGCAGCCCTAGCCAGCGGGGGATCTCCTACGAGCAGTACTTC. It specifies CASSPSQRGISYEQYF.

This clonotype was seen only a few times. The rearrangement joins TRBV25-1 to TRBJ2-1; D gene unclear. Trimming removed 6 bases at V and 11 bases at J, with 11 bases between. The CDR3 extends over 11 amino acids. CDR1 and CDR2 from the germline V gene are MGHDK and SYGVNS. The CDR3 DNA sequence: TGTGCCAGCAGCGCGACCAGGCAGCAGTTCTTC. It encodes CASSATRQQFF.

This clonotype was observed a handful of times. Written as DNA, the CDR3 is TGCAGTGCTACCGCCCTTCGGGAGCCCCAGGGCGAGCAGTTCTTC. It translates to CSATALREPQGEQFF. The chain combines TRBV20-1 with TRBJ2-1; possible D gene TRBD2, 6 bases. CDR1 DFQATT and CDR2 SNEGSKA come from the germline V gene (reference sequence). The V and J ends lost 4 bases and 10 bases respectively, with 23 bases between them. CDR3 size: 15 residues.

V usage is TRBV7-8 and J usage is TRBJ2-1; the D is unclear. V lost 4 bases and J 7 bases, leaving 8 bases between the germline ends. The CDR3 totals 12 residues. The V gene's germline CDR1 is SGHVS and CDR2 FQNEAQ. The CDR3 DNA reads as TGTGCCAGCAGCTGGGCACTTAATGAGCAGTTCTTC. Protein sequence: CASSWALNEQFF.